The present entry profiles one TCR beta chain with its context. The sample belongs to a study of blood T cell repertoires in COVID-19. Overall study: Acute and convalescent COVID-19 specimens originated in the United States, Italy and Spain. Sources were T cells, B-cell-depleted T cells, or PBMCs; the material itself was cDNA or gDNA.

Germline V gene lookup returns CDR1 SEHNR and CDR2 FQNEAQ (reference sequence). The CDR3 consists of 15 residues. V lost 5 bases to trimming and J lost 3 bases, with 17 bases between them. In the original analysis: From reference gene primer amplification, estimates of nucleated cell counts were derived. TCRdb's copy holds only in-frame clones and misses some; the assay was immunoSEQ multiplex PCR. V, J and clone size derive from that table, while D and trimming were established from the DNA sequence. Here the sample spans roughly 100,000 clones, approximately 89% being singletons. The gene calls are TRBV7-9 and TRBJ2-7; D perhaps matches TRBD1 (5 bases). The sequenced sample was peripheral blood. The TCR originated in a woman under 40 with acute or convalescent COVID-19. The CDR3 loop is CASSHGGLGVYEQYF. CDR3 nucleotide sequence: TGTGCCAGCAGCCACGGTGGCTTAGGGGTCTACGAGCAGTACTTC.